This TCR beta chain was retrieved from a study of control samples from healthy donors and cancer patients. Sequencing was performed with immunoSEQ multiplex PCR; in TCRdb, only in-frame clones are kept and a portion is missing. The top ten clones hold around 0.6% of a sample with more than 95,000 clones, 92% of them seen once. The length of the CDR3 is 11 residues. The germline V gene has CDR1 DFQATT and CDR2 SNEGSKA (reference sequence). Trimming shortened V by 3 bases and J by 14 bases, and 16 bases separated the two germline ends. The sequenced sample consisted of PBMCs. This TCR derives from a man at least 80 years old with head and neck cancer. The chain carries TRBV20-1 and TRBJ1-2; D perhaps matches TRBD1 (5 bases). The CDR3 protein is CSASPGGIQTF. CDR3 nucleotide sequence: TGCAGTGCTAGTCCCGGGGGGATACAAACCTTC.